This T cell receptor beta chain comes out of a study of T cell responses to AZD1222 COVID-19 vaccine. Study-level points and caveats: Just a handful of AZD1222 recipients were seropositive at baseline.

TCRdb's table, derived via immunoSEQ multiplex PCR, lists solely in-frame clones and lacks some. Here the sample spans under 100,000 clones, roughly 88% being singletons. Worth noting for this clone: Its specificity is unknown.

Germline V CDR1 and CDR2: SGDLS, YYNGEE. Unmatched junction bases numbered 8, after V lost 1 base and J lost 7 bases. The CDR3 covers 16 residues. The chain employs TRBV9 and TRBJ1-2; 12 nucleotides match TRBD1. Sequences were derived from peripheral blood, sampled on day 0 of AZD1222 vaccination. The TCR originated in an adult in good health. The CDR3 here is CASSVNPGTGGSGYTF. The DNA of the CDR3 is TGTGCCAGCAGCGTAAATCCCGGGACAGGGGGCTCTGGCTACACCTTC.